This TCR beta chain appears in the sequencing data of a study of T cell responses to AZD1222 COVID-19 vaccine. On the study more broadly: The study pooled second doses at about 4 or about 12 weeks. Notes on the study in general: Variant regions that are unmutated are reportedly the target of nearly half of spike-specific TCRs.

Trimming shortened V by 3 bases and J by 6 bases, and 2 bases separated the two germline ends. The CDR3 contains 11 residues. Turning to this clone: The antigen is not known.

The protocol was immunoSEQ multiplex PCR, while the TCRdb copy is restricted to in-frame clones and leaves out a portion. The data hold approximately 57,000 clones, with approximately 83% observed a single time. The input for sequencing was peripheral blood, taken on day 0 of AZD1222 vaccination. This chain connects TRBV12-3 or TRBV12-4 to TRBJ2-2; D call uncertain. The receptor was isolated from an adult in good health. Written as DNA, the CDR3 is TGTGCCAGCAGTTTTTCCGGGGAGCTGTTTTTT. Its translation is CASSFSGELFF.